The T cell receptor (beta chain) described here comes from a study of T cell responses to AZD1222 COVID-19 vaccine. About this clone itself: The antigen is undetermined.

Study-level findings and limits: Clonal diversity was possibly underestimated; the donors were predominantly white British and more often female.

Data came from immunoSEQ multiplex PCR; TCRdb stores just in-frame clones and leaves some out. The data hold over 95,000 clones, with approximately 89% observed a single time. The CDR3 loop spans 13 amino acids. The V end was cut by 3 bases, the J end by 2 bases, with 8 bases between. Germline V gene sequence: CDR1 KGHSH, CDR2 LQKENI. The sample was peripheral blood, taken 28 days after the second AZD1222 dose. This receptor was identified in an adult who received the AZD1222 COVID-19 vaccine. The chain links TRBV18 to TRBJ2-7, with D possibly TRBD2 on 6 matching bases. The CDR3 DNA sequence: TGTGCCAGCTCACCGTCGGGGGCCTACGAGCAGTACTTC. Encoded protein: CASSPSGAYEQYF.